Listed below are T cell receptor beta chains from one sample, sequenced in a study of PD-L1 blockade in urothelial cancer. Clones were read by immunoSEQ multiplex PCR, and TCRdb kept only the in-frame ones, dropping some. The sample holds some 71,000 clones, approximately 86% seen once. Source: PBMCs, taken around atezolizumab (anti-PD-L1) treatment. The receptor set was obtained from a man in his 60s with urothelial cancer. The CDR3 runs from the conserved cysteine through the conserved F or W. A D gene is named only where the DNA matches it firmly. Clone size appears in some rows only: once, few, many, or a class for an expanded clone.

abundance	j_gene	v_gene	d_gene	CDR3aa	CDR3nt
-	TRBJ1-4	TRBV7-2	-	CASRRTATNEKLFF	TGTGCCAGCAGGAGGACAGCAACTAATGAAAAACTGTTTTTT
-	TRBJ2-2	TRBV15	TRBD1	CATSIRQGQGGELFF	TGTGCCACCAGCATCCGACAGGGGCAAGGCGGGGAGCTGTTTTTT
-	TRBJ2-3	TRBV21-1	-	CASSKERDCGEASTDTQYF	TGTGCCAGCAGCAAAGAACGGGATTGCGGGGAAGCTAGCACAGATACGCAGTATTTT
-	TRBJ1-3	TRBV5-4	-	CASSLGQVEGNTIYF	TGTGCCAGCAGCTTGGGACAGGTTGAAGGAAACACCATATATTTT
-	TRBJ2-3	TRBV4-1	-	CASSQDTFRGAAYGDTQYF	TGCGCCAGCAGCCAAGATACTTTTCGTGGGGCAGCCTACGGGGATACGCAGTATTTT
-	TRBJ1-4	TRBV6-1	-	CASIAPGANEKLFF	TGTGCCAGCATCGCCCCCGGAGCTAATGAAAAACTGTTTTTT
once	TRBJ1-5	TRBV7-3	-	CASSLFGGGNQPQHF	TGTGCCAGCAGCTTATTCGGGGGGGGCAATCAGCCCCAGCATTTT
-	TRBJ2-7	TRBV6-1	-	CASSPSYEQYF	TGTGCCAGCAGTCCGAGCTACGAGCAGTACTTC
-	TRBJ2-7	TRBV11-2	-	CASSSPGQGIRHEQYF	TGTGCCAGCAGCTCCCCGGGGCAGGGGATAAGGCACGAGCAGTACTTC
-	TRBJ1-1	TRBV6-5	TRBD1	CASSRTGGRAFF	TGTGCCAGCAGCAGGACAGGGGGCCGCGCTTTCTTT
few	TRBJ2-2	TRBV4-3	TRBD1	CASSTDRDVGELFF	TGCGCCAGCAGCACTGACAGGGACGTCGGGGAGCTGTTTTTT
once	TRBJ1-1	TRBV15	-	CATSRGAMGMGTEAFF	TGTGCCACCAGCAGAGGGGCGATGGGTATGGGTACTGAAGCTTTCTTT
few	TRBJ2-7	TRBV5-6	-	CASSLSGPEDF	TGTGCCAGCAGCTTGTCAGGGCCCGAGGATTTC
-	TRBJ1-3	TRBV7-9	-	CASSPLQGTIYF	TGTGCCAGCAGCCCCTTACAGGGAACCATATATTTT
-	TRBJ2-7	TRBV18	TRBD1	CASSAAGTGGYEQYF	TGTGCCAGCTCAGCAGCCGGGACAGGGGGCTACGAGCAGTACTTC
few	TRBJ1-1	TRBV5-1	-	CASSLRGGTEAFF	TGCGCCAGCAGCTTGAGGGGTGGCACTGAAGCTTTCTTT
-	TRBJ1-2	TRBV23-1	-	CASSPDSYSGYTF	TGCGCCAGCAGCCCGGACAGTTACTCTGGCTACACCTTC
-	TRBJ2-7	TRBV4-3	TRBD1	CASSQDTGTGINRYF	TGCGCCAGCAGCCAAGATACTGGGACAGGGATCAATCGGTACTTC
once	TRBJ2-6	TRBV7-9	-	CASSLLDAPSPSGANVLTF	TGTGCCAGCAGCTTATTGGACGCCCCTAGCCCTTCTGGGGCCAACGTCCTGACTTTC
once	TRBJ1-2	TRBV7-9	-	CASSQDRGYTF	TGTGCCAGCAGCCAGGATCGGGGCTACACCTTC
-	TRBJ1-5	TRBV18	-	CASSHREKDQPQHF	TGTGCCAGCTCACACAGGGAGAAAGACCAGCCCCAGCATTTT
-	TRBJ2-3	TRBV21-1	-	CASSTASGGRITDTQYF	TGTGCCAGCAGCACCGCTAGCGGGGGCCGGATCACAGATACGCAGTATTTT
-	TRBJ1-4	TRBV18	TRBD1	CASSPFDRDEKLFF	TGTGCCAGCTCACCATTTGACAGGGACGAAAAACTGTTTTTT
-	TRBJ2-3	TRBV6-7	TRBD2	CASSPTGGSTDTQYF	TGTGCCAGCAGCCCTACGGGGGGGAGCACAGATACGCAGTATTTT
-	TRBJ2-5	TRBV5-4	-	CASSLGLTVETQYF	TGTGCCAGCAGCTTGGGACTGACGGTCGAGACCCAGTACTTC
once	TRBJ2-7	TRBV14	-	CASSFIGGPLSSYEQYF	TGTGCCAGCAGCTTCATCGGGGGGCCCTTGAGCTCCTACGAGCAGTACTTC
-	TRBJ2-1	TRBV6-6	TRBD2	CASSSGTSGGREQFF	TGTGCCAGCAGTTCCGGGACTAGCGGGGGGCGTGAGCAGTTCTTC
-	TRBJ1-4	TRBV27	-	CASSFISRGTNEKLFF	TGTGCCAGCAGTTTTATAAGTAGAGGTACTAATGAAAAACTGTTTTTT
-	TRBJ1-6	TRBV5-4	-	CASSLGRSYNSPLHF	TGTGCCAGCAGCTTGGGTCGGTCATATAATTCACCCCTCCACTTT
-	TRBJ1-4	TRBV28	TRBD1	CASSFDRGTNEKLFF	TGTGCCAGCAGCTTCGACAGGGGAACTAATGAAAAACTGTTTTTT
once	TRBJ2-7	TRBV11-3	-	CASSYGQRYEQYF	TGTGCCAGCAGCTATGGACAGCGGTACGAGCAGTACTTC
-	TRBJ1-1	TRBV6-1	-	CASSPWGDEAFF	TGTGCCAGCAGCCCTTGGGGGGATGAAGCTTTCTTT
few	TRBJ1-6	TRBV19	TRBD1	CASSIQGANSPLHF	TGTGCCAGTAGTATACAGGGGGCGAATTCACCCCTCCACTTT
-	TRBJ2-3	TRBV28	TRBD2	CASSLVQRGGTDTQYF	TGTGCCAGCAGTTTAGTTCAGCGGGGGGGCACAGATACGCAGTATTTT
-	TRBJ1-1	TRBV5-5	TRBD1	CASSLAHSRGQAFF	TGTGCCAGCAGCTTAGCCCATTCCAGGGGGCAAGCTTTCTTT
-	TRBJ1-2	TRBV19	-	CASSLTQNRGYTF	TGTGCCAGTAGCCTTACCCAAAACCGGGGCTACACCTTC
-	TRBJ1-4	TRBV6-6	-	CASSSQGTNEKLFF	TGTGCCAGCAGTTCACAGGGTACTAATGAAAAACTGTTTTTT
-	TRBJ2-2	TRBV29-1	-	CSVPSAGGNTGELFF	TGCAGCGTCCCCTCGGCCGGCGGCAACACCGGGGAGCTGTTTTTT
-	TRBJ2-7	TRBV11-2	TRBD1	CASSYRRTGTEYEQYF	TGTGCCAGCAGCTACCGTCGGACAGGGACGGAATACGAGCAGTACTTC
few	TRBJ1-1	TRBV28	TRBD1	CASSWTGANTEAFF	TGTGCCAGCAGTTGGACAGGGGCGAACACTGAAGCTTTCTTT
-	TRBJ1-1	TRBV5-1	TRBD1	CASSSDRVEAFF	TGCGCCAGCAGCTCCGACAGGGTTGAAGCTTTCTTT
-	TRBJ2-5	TRBV29-1	-	CSVELTKETQYF	TGCAGCGTTGAACTGACAAAAGAGACCCAGTACTTC
-	TRBJ2-1	TRBV19	TRBD2	CASSMGGDGAVAFF	TGTGCCAGTAGTATGGGAGGGGATGGGGCTGTGGCGTTCTTC
-	TRBJ1-1	TRBV7-2	-	CASSGGITEAFF	TGTGCCAGCAGCGGAGGGATAACTGAAGCTTTCTTT
-	TRBJ1-4	TRBV18	-	CASSPDAGPSNEKLFF	TGTGCCAGCTCACCCGACGCGGGACCGAGTAATGAAAAACTGTTTTTT
-	TRBJ1-2	TRBV9	TRBD1	CASSPPGTGFFHGYTF	TGTGCCAGCAGCCCCCCCGGGACAGGGTTTTTTCATGGCTACACCTTC
-	TRBJ2-7	TRBV27	TRBD1	CASSTVAGGSYEQYF	TGTGCCAGCAGTACCGTGGCAGGGGGCTCTTACGAGCAGTACTTC
few	TRBJ2-7	TRBV6-6	TRBD1	CASSYSGQTYEQYF	TGTGCCAGCAGTTACTCGGGACAGACCTACGAGCAGTACTTC
-	TRBJ1-6	TRBV23-1	-	CASSPEGPGTFSGSPLHF	TGCGCCAGCAGTCCCGAAGGTCCCGGGACATTTTCGGGATCACCCCTCCACTTT
-	TRBJ2-2	TRBV5-1	-	CASSHVSGSNTGELFF	TGCGCCAGCAGCCATGTCAGCGGGTCGAACACCGGGGAGCTGTTTTTT
-	TRBJ1-6	TRBV30	-	CACTTGTRLNSPLHF	TGTGCCTGCACAACAGGGACCCGTCTGAATTCACCCCTCCACTTT
-	TRBJ1-5	TRBV6-5	-	CASSYSDTDNGEPQHF	TGTGCCAGCAGTTACTCGGATACGGACAACGGCGAGCCCCAGCATTTT
-	TRBJ2-7	TRBV4-3	TRBD1	CASSPGGDRAYEQYF	TGCGCCAGCAGCCCCGGAGGGGACAGGGCCTACGAGCAGTACTTC
-	TRBJ2-3	TRBV6-5	TRBD1	CASSLQGASDTQYF	TGTGCCAGCAGTTTGCAGGGGGCCTCAGATACGCAGTATTTT
-	TRBJ2-3	TRBV5-6	TRBD1	CASSTMWTGTRGTDTQYF	TGTGCCAGCAGCACTATGTGGACAGGGACGCGAGGCACAGATACGCAGTATTTT